One TCR beta chain is described in this entry. Antigen: not known. The data are from a study of Ad26.COV2.S vaccination and SARS-CoV-2 variants. Study-level points and caveats: Placebo recipients showed lower spike-specific TCR breadth than vaccinees.

Trimming removed 3 bases from V and 8 bases from J, with 16 bases in between. CDR1 is SNHLY and CDR2 is FYNNEI in the germline V gene. The CDR3 has 14 residues. Treatment described: about 20 received Ad26.COV2.S at low or high dose, single or two shots; several received placebo; per-sample allocation not given. Samples came from day 63 after the first vaccine or placebo injection. Clones were sequenced by immunoSEQ multiplex PCR, and TCRdb holds only the in-frame ones, with some missing. Here the sample spans a few hundred thousand clones, around 87% being singletons. The receptor was isolated from a person aged 18 to 65 who received the Ad26.COV2.S COVID-19 vaccine or a placebo. This chain connects TRBV2 to TRBJ1-2; D unclear. Source: peripheral blood, taken in a trial of Ad26.COV2.S vaccine versus placebo. Here the CDR3 DNA reads TGTGCCAGCAGTGAGAGCGGCTTAATGGACGGCTACACCTTC. This codes for CASSESGLMDGYTF.